These 14 T cell receptor beta chains originate from one sample sequenced in a study of regulatory T cells in long-lasting Graves disease. Time point given: newly diagnosed GD, antithyroid drugs for less than 3 months. PBMC-extracted RNA yielded the TCR library. With iRepertoire HTBI primers and Arm-PCR of CDR3 regions, TCR beta libraries were built. Each CDR3 protein gets one entry after TCRdb re-called the multiplex PCR reads with MiXCR. The profile covers roughly 220,000 distinct CDR3 sequences, with 15% to 20% appearing a single time and 22% taken by the ten largest. This specimen consisted of peripheral blood mononuclear cells (PBMCs), obtained at new diagnosis, from a patient treated with antithyroid drugs. These receptors were collected from a female donor with Graves disease.

In this sample, this clonotype turned up many times. The rearrangement uses TRBV19 and TRBJ2-3; 10 bases are shared with TRBD2. The CDR3 contains 16 residues. Germline CDR1 is LNHDA and CDR2 is SQIVND (reference sequence). V lost 6 bases, J lost 2 bases, and 8 bases stayed unmatched. The CDR3 protein is CASRTLSGRNTDTQYF. CDR3 sequence (DNA): TGTGCCAGTAGGACACTTAGCGGGAGGAACACAGATACGCAGTATTTT.

Remarks on this clonotype: A far bigger clonotype differs at one base, so this is likely a read error. The chain has TRBV11-3 and TRBJ2-1; TRBD2 aligns across 8 bases. Germline CDR1 and CDR2: SGHNT and YENEEA. The CDR3 contains 16 residues. The CDR3 DNA follows: TGTGCCGGCAGCTCCATTAGCGGGGTCGCCTTCAATGAGCAGTTCTTC. It codes for CAGSSISGVAFNEQFF.

This clonotype was seen repeatedly, ten times or more. The chain carries TRBV28 and TRBJ1-2, with unresolved D. The CDR3 sequence is 15 residues long. Trimming cost V 5 bases and J 1 base, with 14 bases left between them. Germline V gene lookup returns CDR1 MDHEN and CDR2 SYDVKM. Here the CDR3 DNA reads TGTGCCAGCAGTGGGATCGGTGGGTTTAACTATGGCTACACCTTC. This gives the protein CASSGIGGFNYGYTF.

This clonotype was observed at least ten times. The genes are TRBV18 and TRBJ2-7, with a weak D call TRBD1 (6 bases). CDR3 length: 13 amino acids. CDR1 KGHSH and CDR2 LQKENI come from the germline V gene. Trimming removed 8 bases at V and 1 base at J, with 12 bases between. The CDR3 loop reads CASSRTASYEQYF. The CDR3 DNA follows: TGTGCCAGCAGTCGGACAGCTTCCTACGAGCAGTACTTC.

This clonotype was found many times. The V call is TRBV19, the J call TRBJ2-1, with 7 bases identical to TRBD2. The V gene's germline CDR1 is LNHDA and CDR2 SQIVND (reference sequence). There are 15 residues in the CDR3. With V trimmed by 7 bases and J by 8 bases, 14 bases remained unmatched. The CDR3 loop is CASKILSSGGDEQFF. CDR3 in DNA: TGTGCCAGTAAAATTCTGTCTAGCGGTGGGGATGAGCAGTTCTTC.

Comment on this clonotype: Given a far larger clone just one base away, this is likely a sequencing read error. The chain links TRBV5-1 to TRBJ2-7; either TRBD1 or TRBD2 may supply D (7 bases each). The CDR3 consists of 13 residues. CDR1 SGHRS and CDR2 YFSETQ come from the germline V gene. This CDR3 reads CASSLDRERDRHF. CDR3 bases: TGTGCCAGCAGCTTAGACAGGGAGCGGGATCGGCACTTC.

This clonotype was found a few times. This chain uses TRBV7-3 with TRBJ2-7; TRBD2 matches 10 bases. Per the germline V gene, CDR1 is SGHTA and CDR2 is FQGTGA. The CDR3 loop spans 15 amino acids. Germline trimming cut 5 bases from V and 4 bases from J; bases unmatched to any gene: 8. This CDR3 is CASSPAAGGLYEQYF. The CDR3 DNA reads as TGTGCCAGCAGCCCCGCAGCGGGAGGGCTATACGAGCAGTACTTC.

The chain uses TRBV19 and TRBJ2-1; perhaps D is TRBD1 or TRBD2 (5 bases each). CDR1 LNHDA and CDR2 SQIVND come from the germline V gene (reference sequence). This CDR3 contains 14 residues. V was pared by 4 bases and J by 9 bases, with 16 bases between. CDR3 bases: TGTGCCAGTAGTAAAGGGGTCAACCGGGGTGAGCAGTTCTTC. Encoded protein: CASSKGVNRGEQFF.

This clonotype was counted many times. This rearrangement joins TRBV2 to TRBJ2-6, with D unclear. The V end was cut by 6 bases, the J end by 2 bases, with 8 bases between. This CDR3 comprises 14 residues. The germline V gene encodes CDR1 SNHLY and CDR2 FYNNEI. The CDR3 DNA reads as TGTGCCAGCAGAAGGACCACTGGGGCCAACGTCCTGACTTTC. Translated: CASRRTTGANVLTF.

Only a few counts were recorded for this clonotype. This sequence joins TRBV7-2 and TRBJ1-4; D remains unclear. Germline-derived CDR1 and CDR2 are SGHTA and FQGNSA. Trimming stripped 5 bases from V and 5 bases from J, with 12 bases between. The CDR3 has 14 residues. The CDR3 loop reads CASSTRKVNEKLFF. As DNA, the CDR3 is TGTGCCAGCAGCACACGGAAAGTCAATGAAAAACTGTTTTTT.

As to this clonotype: Given a much more abundant clone one base away, this may be a read error. This chain uses TRBV20-1 with TRBJ2-1, with D perhaps matching TRBD1 (5 bases). CDR1 is DFQATT, CDR2 SNEGSKA, per germline (reference sequence). V gave up 5 bases and J gave up 8 bases, with 16 bases separating them. The CDR3 has 13 amino acids. The CDR3 DNA sequence: TGCAGTGCTGGAAGACATGGGGCACATGAGCAGTTCTTC. Encoded protein: CSAGRHGAHEQFF.

This clonotype was counted many times. The V call is TRBV11-2, the J call TRBJ2-1; tentatively, D is TRBD1 or TRBD2 (5 bases each). V lost 6 bases and J lost 5, with 11 bases in between. The CDR3 runs 13 residues. CDR1 and CDR2 (germline): SGHAT, FQNNGV. In DNA form, the CDR3 reads TGTGCCAGCAGGCGGCAGGGAGACAATGAGCAGTTCTTC. Translated: CASRRQGDNEQFF.

The sample holds many counts of this clonotype. The J gene is TRBJ2-2, the V gene TRBV7-9; D gene ambiguous. Germline V CDR1 and CDR2: SEHNR, FQNEAQ (reference sequence). With 8 bases removed from V and 6 bases from J, the gap between germline ends came to 10 bases. This CDR3 is built from 12 residues. The CDR3 region has the DNA TGTGCCAGCCGAGAATGGGCCGGGGAGCTGTTTTTT. Amino acid sequence: CASREWAGELFF.

This clonotype showed up many times. J is TRBJ2-1 and V is TRBV7-3; maybe TRBD1 (6 bases). Deletions cut 0 bases from V and 3 bases from J, with 9 bases between. There are 15 residues in the CDR3. Germline values: CDR1 SGHTA, CDR2 FQGTGA. The CDR3 DNA reads as TGTGCCAGCAGCTTAACCGGGACATTCTACAATGAGCAGTTCTTC. Translation: CASSLTGTFYNEQFF.